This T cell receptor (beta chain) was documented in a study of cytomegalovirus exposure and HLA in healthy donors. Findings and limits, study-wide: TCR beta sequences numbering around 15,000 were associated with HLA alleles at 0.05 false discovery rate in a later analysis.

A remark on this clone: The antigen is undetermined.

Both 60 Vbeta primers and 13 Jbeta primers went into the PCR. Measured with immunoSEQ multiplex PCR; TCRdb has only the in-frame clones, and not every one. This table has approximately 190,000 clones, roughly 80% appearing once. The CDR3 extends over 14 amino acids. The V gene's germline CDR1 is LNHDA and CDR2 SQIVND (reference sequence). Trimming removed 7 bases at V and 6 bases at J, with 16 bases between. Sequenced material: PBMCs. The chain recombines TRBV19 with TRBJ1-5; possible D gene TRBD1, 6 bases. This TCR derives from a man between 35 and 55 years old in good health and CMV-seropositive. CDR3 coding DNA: TGTGCCAGTACTGGCGGGGGGGCGCGTCAGCCCCAGCATTTT. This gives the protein CASTGGGARQPQHF.